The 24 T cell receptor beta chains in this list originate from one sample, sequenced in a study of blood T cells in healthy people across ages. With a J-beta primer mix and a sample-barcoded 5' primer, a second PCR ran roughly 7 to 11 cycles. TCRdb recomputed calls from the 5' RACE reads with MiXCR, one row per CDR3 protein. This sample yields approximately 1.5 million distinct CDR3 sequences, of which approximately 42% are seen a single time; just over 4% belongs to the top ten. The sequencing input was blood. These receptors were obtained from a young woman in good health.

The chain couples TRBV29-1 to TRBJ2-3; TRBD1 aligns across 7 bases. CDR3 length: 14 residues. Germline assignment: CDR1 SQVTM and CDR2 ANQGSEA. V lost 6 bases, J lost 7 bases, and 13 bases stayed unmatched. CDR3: CSVAWTGTPNTQYF. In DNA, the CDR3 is TGCAGCGTCGCCTGGACAGGAACCCCAAATACGCAGTATTTT.

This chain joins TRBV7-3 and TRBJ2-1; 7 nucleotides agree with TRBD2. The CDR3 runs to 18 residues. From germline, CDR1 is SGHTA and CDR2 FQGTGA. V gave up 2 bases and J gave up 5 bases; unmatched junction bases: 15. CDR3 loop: CASSLFGPAGERDNEQFF. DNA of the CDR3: TGTGCCAGCAGCTTATTTGGGCCTGCGGGAGAAAGGGACAATGAGCAGTTCTTC. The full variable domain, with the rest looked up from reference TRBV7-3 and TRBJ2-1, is GAGVSQTPSNKVTEKGKYVELRCDPISGHTALYWYRQSLGQGPEFLIYFQGTGAADDSGLPNDRFFAVRPEGSVSTLKIQRTERGDSAVYLCASSLFGPAGERDNEQFFGPGTRLTVL.

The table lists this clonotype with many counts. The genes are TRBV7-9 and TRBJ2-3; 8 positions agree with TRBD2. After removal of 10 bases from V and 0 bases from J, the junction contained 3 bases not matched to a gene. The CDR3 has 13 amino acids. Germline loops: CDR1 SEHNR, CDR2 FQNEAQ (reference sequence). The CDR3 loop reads CATSSGSTDTQYF. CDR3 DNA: TGTGCCACCTCTAGCGGGAGCACAGATACGCAGTATTTT.

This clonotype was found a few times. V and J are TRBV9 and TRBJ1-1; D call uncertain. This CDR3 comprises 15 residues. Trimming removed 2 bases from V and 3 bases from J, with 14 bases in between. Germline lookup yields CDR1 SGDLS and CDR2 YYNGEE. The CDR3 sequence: CASSVMRADDTEAFF. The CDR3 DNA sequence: TGTGCCAGCAGCGTTATGAGGGCTGATGACACTGAAGCTTTCTTT. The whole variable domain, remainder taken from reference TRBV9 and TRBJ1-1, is DSGVTQTPKHLITATGQRVTLRCSPRSGDLSVYWYQQSLDQGLQFLIQYYNGEERAKGNILERFSAQQFPDLHSELNLSSLELGDSALYFCASSVMRADDTEAFFGQGTRLTVV.

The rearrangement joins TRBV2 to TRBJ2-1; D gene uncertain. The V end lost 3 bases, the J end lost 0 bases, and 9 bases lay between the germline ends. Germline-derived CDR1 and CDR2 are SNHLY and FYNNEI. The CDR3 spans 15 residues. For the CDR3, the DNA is TGTGCCAGCAGTGAGGAACTCGGCTCCTACAATGAGCAGTTCTTC. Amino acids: CASSEELGSYNEQFF.

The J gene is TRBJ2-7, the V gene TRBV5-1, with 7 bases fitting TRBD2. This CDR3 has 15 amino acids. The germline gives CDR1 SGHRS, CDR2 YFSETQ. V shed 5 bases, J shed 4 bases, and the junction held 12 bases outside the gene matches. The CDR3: CASSIGSGDTYEQYF. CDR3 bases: TGCGCCAGCAGTATTGGAAGCGGGGATACTTACGAGCAGTACTTC.

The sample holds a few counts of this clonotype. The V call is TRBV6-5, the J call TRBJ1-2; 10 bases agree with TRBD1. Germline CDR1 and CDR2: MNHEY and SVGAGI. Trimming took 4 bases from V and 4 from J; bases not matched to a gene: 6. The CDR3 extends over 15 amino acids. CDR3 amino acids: CASSLDRGEVYGYTF. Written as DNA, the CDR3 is TGTGCCAGCAGTTTGGACAGGGGGGAGGTCTATGGCTACACCTTC.

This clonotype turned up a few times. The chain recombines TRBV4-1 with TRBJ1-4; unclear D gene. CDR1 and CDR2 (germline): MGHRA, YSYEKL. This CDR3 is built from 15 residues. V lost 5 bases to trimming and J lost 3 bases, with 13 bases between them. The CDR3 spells CASSAVAEANEKLFF. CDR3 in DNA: TGCGCCAGCAGCGCCGTGGCAGAGGCTAATGAAAAACTGTTTTTT.

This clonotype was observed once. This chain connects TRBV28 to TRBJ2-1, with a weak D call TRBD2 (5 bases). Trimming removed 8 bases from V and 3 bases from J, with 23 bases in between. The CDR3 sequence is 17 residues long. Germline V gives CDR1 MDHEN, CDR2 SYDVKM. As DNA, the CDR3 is TGTGCCAGCCCCCCATTAGGAGGATCCGCAATCTACAATGAGCAGTTCTTC. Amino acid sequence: CASPPLGGSAIYNEQFF.

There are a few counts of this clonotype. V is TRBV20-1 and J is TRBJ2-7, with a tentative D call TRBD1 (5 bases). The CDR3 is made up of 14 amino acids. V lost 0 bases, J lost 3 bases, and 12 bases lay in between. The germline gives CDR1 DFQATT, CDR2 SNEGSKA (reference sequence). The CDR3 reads CSAREIVGHYEQYF. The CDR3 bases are TGCAGTGCTAGAGAAATAGTGGGGCACTACGAGCAGTACTTC.

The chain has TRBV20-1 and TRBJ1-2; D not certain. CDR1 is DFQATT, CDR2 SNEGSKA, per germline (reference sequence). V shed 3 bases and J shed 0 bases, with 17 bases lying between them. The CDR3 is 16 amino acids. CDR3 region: CSASLSPGPANYGYTF. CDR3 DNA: TGCAGTGCTAGTCTCAGTCCCGGGCCCGCTAACTATGGCTACACCTTC.

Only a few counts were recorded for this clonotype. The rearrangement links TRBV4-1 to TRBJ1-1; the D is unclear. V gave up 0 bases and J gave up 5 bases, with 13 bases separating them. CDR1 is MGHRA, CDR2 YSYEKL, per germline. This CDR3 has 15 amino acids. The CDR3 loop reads CASSQDPGIKTEAFF. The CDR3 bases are TGCGCCAGCAGCCAAGACCCGGGGATCAAGACTGAAGCTTTCTTT.

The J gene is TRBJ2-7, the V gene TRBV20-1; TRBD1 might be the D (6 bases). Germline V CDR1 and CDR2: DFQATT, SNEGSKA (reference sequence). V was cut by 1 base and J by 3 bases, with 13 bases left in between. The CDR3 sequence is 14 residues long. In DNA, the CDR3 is TGCAGTGCTAGAGGGACAGTTGTCTACTACGAGCAGTACTTC. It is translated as CSARGTVVYYEQYF.

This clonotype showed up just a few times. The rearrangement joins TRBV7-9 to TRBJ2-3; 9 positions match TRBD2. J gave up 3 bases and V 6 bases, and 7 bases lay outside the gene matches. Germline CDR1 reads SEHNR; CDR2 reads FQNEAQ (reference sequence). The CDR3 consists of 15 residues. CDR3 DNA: TGTGCCAGCAGTTCCGGACTAGCGATGACAGATACGCAGTATTTT. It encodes CASSSGLAMTDTQYF.

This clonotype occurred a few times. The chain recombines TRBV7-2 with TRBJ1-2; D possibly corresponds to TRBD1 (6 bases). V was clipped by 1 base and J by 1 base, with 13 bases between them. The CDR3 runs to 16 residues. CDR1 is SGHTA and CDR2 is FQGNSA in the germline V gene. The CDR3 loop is CASSLDTGFDNYGYTF. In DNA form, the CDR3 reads TGTGCCAGCAGCTTAGATACAGGGTTTGATAACTATGGCTACACCTTC. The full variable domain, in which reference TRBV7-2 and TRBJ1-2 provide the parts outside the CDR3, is GAGVSQSPSNKVTEKGKDVELRCDPISGHTALYWYRQSLGQGLEFLIYFQGNSAPDKSGLPSDRFSAERTGGSVSTLTIQRTQQEDSAVYLCASSLDTGFDNYGYTFGSGTRLTVV.

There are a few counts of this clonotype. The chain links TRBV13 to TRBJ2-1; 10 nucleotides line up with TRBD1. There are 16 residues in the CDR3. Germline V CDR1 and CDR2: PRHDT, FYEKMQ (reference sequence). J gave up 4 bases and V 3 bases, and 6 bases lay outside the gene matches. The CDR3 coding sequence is TGTGCCAGCAGCTTTCTACGGACAGGGGGATACAATGAGCAGTTCTTC. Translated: CASSFLRTGGYNEQFF.

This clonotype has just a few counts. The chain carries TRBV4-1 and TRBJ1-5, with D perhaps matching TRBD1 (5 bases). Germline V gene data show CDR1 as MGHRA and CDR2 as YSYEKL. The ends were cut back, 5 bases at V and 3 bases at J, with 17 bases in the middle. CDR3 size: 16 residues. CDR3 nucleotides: TGCGCCAGCAGCGAGAATTCCGGGACCTTCAATCAGCCCCAGCATTTT. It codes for CASSENSGTFNQPQHF.

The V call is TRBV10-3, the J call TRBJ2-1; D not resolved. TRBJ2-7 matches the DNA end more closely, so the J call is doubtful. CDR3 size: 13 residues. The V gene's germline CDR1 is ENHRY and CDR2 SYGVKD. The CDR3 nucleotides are TGTGCCATCAGTGAATCCTTCAACAATGAGCAGTACTTC. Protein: CAISESFNNEQYF.

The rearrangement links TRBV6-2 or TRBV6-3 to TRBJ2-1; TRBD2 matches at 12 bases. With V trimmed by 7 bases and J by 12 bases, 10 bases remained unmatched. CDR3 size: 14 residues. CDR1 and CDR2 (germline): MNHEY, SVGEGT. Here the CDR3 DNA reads TGTGCCAGCACTAGCGGGGGGGCCTCCTTTGGGCAGTTCTTC. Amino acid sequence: CASTSGGASFGQFF.

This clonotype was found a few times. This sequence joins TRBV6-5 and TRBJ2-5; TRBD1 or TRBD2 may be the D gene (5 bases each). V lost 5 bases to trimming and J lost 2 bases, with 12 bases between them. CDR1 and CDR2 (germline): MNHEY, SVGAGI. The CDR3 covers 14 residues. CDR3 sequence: CASSTGALQETQYF. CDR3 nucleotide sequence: TGTGCCAGCAGTACCGGGGCGTTACAAGAGACCCAGTACTTC.

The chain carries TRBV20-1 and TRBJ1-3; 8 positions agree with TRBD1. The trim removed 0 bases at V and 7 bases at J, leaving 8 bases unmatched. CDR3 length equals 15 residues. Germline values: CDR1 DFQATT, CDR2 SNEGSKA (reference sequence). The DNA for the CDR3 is TGCAGTGCTAGAGATCGAGGGACAGGCGGGAACACCATATATTTT. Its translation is CSARDRGTGGNTIYF.

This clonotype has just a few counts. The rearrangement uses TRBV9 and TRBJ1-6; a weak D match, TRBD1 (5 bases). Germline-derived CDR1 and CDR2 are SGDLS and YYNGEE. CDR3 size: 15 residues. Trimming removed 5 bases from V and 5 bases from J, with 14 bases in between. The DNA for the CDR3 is TGTGCCAGCAGAGATTCCGGGACGGATAATTCACCCCTCCACTTT. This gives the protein CASRDSGTDNSPLHF. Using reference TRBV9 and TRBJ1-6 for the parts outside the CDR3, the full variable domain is DSGVTQTPKHLITATGQRVTLRCSPRSGDLSVYWYQQSLDQGLQFLIQYYNGEERAKGNILERFSAQQFPDLHSELNLSSLELGDSALYFCASRDSGTDNSPLHFGNGTRLTVT.

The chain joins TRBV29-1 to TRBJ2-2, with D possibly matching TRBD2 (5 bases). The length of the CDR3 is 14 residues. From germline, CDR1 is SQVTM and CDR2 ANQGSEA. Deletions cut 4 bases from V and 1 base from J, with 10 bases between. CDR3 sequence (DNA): TGCAGCGTTGTTGTAGCGAGGAACACCGGGGAGCTGTTTTTT. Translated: CSVVVARNTGELFF.

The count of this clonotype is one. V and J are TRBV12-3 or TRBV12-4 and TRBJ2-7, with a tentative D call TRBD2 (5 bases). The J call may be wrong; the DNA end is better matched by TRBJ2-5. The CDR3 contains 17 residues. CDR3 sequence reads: CASSFRRGEPGKETQYF. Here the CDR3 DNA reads TGTGCCAGCAGTTTCCGTCGGGGTGAGCCGGGGAAAGAGACCCAGTACTTC.